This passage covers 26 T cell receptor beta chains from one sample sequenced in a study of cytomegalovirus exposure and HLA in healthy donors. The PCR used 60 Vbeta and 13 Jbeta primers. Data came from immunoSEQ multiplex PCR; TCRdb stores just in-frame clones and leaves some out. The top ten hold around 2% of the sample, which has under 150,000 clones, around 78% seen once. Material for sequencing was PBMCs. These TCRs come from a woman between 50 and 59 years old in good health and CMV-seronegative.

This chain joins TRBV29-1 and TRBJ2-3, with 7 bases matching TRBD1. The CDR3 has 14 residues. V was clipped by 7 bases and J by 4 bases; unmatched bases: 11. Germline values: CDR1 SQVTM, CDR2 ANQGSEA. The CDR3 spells CSARDSGGADTQYF. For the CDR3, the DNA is TGCAGCGCTAGGGACAGTGGGGGCGCAGATACGCAGTATTTT.

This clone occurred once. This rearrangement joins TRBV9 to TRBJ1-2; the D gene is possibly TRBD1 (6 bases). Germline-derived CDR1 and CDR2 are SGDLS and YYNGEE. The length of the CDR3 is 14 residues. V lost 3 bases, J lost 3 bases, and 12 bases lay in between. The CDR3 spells CASSAADRYYGYTF. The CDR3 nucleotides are TGTGCCAGCAGCGCCGCGGACAGATACTATGGCTACACCTTC.

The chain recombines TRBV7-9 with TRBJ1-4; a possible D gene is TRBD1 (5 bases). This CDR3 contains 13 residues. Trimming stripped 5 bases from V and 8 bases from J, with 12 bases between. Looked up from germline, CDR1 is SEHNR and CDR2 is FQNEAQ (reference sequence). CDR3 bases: TGTGCCAGCAGCAGGCCGGGGGGGGAAAAACTGTTTTTT. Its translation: CASSRPGGEKLFF. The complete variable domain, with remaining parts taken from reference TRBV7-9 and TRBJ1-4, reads DTGVSQNPRHKITKRGQNVTFRCDPISEHNRLYWYRQTLGQGPEFLTYFQNEAQLEKSRLLSDRFSAERPKGSFSTLEIQRTEQGDSAMYLCASSRPGGEKLFFGSGTQLSVL.

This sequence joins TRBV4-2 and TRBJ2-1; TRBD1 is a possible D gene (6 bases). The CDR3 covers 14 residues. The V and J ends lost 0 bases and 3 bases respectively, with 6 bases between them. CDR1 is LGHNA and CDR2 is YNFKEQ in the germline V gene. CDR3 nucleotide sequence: TGTGCCAGCAGCCAAGACAGGGGCTACAATGAGCAGTTCTTC. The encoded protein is CASSQDRGYNEQFF.

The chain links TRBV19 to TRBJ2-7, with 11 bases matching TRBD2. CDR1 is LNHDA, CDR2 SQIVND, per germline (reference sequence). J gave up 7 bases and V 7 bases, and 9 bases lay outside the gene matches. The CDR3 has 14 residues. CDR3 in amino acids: CASNSLAGGPEQYF. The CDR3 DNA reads TGTGCCAGTAACAGCCTAGCGGGAGGTCCTGAGCAGTACTTC.

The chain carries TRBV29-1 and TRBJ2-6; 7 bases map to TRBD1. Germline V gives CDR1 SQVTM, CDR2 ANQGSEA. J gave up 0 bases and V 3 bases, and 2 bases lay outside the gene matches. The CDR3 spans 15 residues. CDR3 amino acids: CSVEGQSSGANVLTF. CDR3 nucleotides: TGCAGCGTTGAGGGACAGAGCTCTGGGGCCAACGTCCTGACTTTC.

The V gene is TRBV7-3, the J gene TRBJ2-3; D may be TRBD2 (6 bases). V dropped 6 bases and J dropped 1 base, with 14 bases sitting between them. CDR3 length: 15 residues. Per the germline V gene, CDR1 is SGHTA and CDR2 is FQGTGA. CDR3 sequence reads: CASRPPGVGTDTQYF. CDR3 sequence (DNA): TGTGCCAGCAGGCCGCCGGGAGTCGGCACAGATACGCAGTATTTT.

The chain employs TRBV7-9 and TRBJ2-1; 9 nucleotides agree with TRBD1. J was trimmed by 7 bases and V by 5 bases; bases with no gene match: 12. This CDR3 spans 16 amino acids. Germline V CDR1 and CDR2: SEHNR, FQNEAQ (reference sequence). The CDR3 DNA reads TGTGCCAGCAGCCCCGGGACAGGGATCGGGAATAATGAGCAGTTCTTC. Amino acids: CASSPGTGIGNNEQFF. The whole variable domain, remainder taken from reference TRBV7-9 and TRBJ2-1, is DTGVSQNPRHKITKRGQNVTFRCDPISEHNRLYWYRQTLGQGPEFLTYFQNEAQLEKSRLLSDRFSAERPKGSFSTLEIQRTEQGDSAMYLCASSPGTGIGNNEQFFGPGTRLTVL.

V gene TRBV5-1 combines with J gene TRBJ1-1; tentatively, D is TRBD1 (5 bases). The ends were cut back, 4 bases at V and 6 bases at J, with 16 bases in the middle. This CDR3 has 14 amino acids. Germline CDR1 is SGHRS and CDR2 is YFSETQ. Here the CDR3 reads CASSRRSGDAEAFF. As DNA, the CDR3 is TGCGCCAGCAGCCGAAGGTCGGGGGACGCTGAAGCTTTCTTT.

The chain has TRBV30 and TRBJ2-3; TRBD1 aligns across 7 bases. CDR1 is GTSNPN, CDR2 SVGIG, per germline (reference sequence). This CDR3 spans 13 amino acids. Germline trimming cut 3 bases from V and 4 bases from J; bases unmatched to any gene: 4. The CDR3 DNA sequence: TGTGCCTGGAGCGGGGACAGCGCAGATACGCAGTATTTT. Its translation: CAWSGDSADTQYF.

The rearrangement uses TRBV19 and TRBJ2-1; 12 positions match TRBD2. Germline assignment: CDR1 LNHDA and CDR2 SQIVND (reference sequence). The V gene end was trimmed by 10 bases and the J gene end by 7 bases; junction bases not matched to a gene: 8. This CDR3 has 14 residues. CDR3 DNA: TGTGCCACTAAACTAGCGGGAGGAGGGAATGAGCAGTTCTTC. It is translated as CATKLAGGGNEQFF. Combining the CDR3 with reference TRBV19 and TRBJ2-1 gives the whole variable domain DGGITQSPKYLFRKEGQNVTLSCEQNLNHDAMYWYRQDPGQGLRLIYYSQIVNDFQKGDIAEGYSVSREKKESFPLTVTSAQKNPTAFYLCATKLAGGGNEQFFGPGTRLTVL.

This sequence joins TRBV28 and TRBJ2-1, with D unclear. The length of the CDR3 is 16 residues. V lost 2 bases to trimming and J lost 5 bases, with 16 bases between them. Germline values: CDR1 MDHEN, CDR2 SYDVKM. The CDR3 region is CASSLGPTSLHNEQFF. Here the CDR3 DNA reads TGTGCCAGCAGTTTAGGGCCCACGTCTCTACACAATGAGCAGTTCTTC. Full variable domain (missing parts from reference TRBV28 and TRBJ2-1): DVKVTQSSRYLVKRTGEKVFLECVQDMDHENMFWYRQDPGLGLRLIYFSYDVKMKEKGDIPEGYSVSREKKERFSLILESASTNQTSMYLCASSLGPTSLHNEQFFGPGTRLTVL.

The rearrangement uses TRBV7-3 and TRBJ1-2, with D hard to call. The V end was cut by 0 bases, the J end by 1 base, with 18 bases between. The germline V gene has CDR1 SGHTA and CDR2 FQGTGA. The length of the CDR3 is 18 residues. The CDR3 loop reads CASSLTAGMPGLNYGYTF. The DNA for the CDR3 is TGTGCCAGCAGCTTAACGGCGGGTATGCCAGGCCTTAACTATGGCTACACCTTC.

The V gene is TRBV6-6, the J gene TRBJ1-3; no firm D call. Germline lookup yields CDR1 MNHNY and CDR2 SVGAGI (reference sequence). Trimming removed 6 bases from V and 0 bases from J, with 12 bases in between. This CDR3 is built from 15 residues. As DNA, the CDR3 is TGTGCCAGCAGCTACCCAGGACTCTCTGGAAACACCATATATTTT. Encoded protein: CASSYPGLSGNTIYF.

The CDR3 DNA sequence: TGTGCCAGTAGTATTCTCACTGAAGCTTTCTTT. As protein: CASSILTEAFF. This chain connects TRBV19 to TRBJ1-1; D unresolved. CDR1 and CDR2 from the germline V gene are LNHDA and SQIVND (reference sequence). The length of the CDR3 is 11 residues. V lost 3 bases and J lost 4, with 3 bases in between.

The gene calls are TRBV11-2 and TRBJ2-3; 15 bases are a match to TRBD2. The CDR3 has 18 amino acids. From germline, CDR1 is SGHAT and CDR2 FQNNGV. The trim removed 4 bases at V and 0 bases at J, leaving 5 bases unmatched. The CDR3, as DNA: TGTGCCAGCAGCTCGGGACTAGCGGGAGGAACTAGCACAGATACGCAGTATTTT. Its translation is CASSSGLAGGTSTDTQYF.

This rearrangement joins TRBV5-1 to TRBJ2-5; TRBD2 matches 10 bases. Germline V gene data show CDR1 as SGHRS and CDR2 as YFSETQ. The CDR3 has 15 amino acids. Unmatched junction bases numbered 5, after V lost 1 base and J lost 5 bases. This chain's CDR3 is CASSLMLAGGETQYF. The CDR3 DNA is TGCGCCAGCAGCTTGATGTTAGCGGGAGGTGAGACCCAGTACTTC. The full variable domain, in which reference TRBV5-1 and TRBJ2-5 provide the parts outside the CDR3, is KAGVTQTPRYLIKTRGQQVTLSCSPISGHRSVSWYQQTPGQGLQFLFEYFSETQRNKGNFPGRFSGRQFSNSRSEMNVSTLELGDSALYLCASSLMLAGGETQYFGPGTRLLVL.

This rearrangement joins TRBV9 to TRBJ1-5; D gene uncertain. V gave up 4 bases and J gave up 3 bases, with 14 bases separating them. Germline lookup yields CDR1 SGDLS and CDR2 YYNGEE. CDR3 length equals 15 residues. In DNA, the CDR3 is TGTGCCAGCAGCTCCCACGGGGAGAACAATCAGCCCCAGCATTTT. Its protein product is CASSSHGENNQPQHF.

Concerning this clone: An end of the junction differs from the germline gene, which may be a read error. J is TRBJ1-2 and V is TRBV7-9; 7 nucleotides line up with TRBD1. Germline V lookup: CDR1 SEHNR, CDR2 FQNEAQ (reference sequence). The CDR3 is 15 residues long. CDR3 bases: TGTTCCAGCAGCTTGTCAACCGGGACAGTCGGTCAGTGCACCTTC. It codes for CSSSLSTGTVGQCTF. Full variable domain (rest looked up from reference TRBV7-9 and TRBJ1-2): DTGVSQNPRHKITKRGQNVTFRCDPISEHNRLYWYRQTLGQGPEFLTYFQNEAQLEKSRLLSDRFSAERPKGSFSTLEIQRTEQGDSAMYLCSSSLSTGTVGQCTFGSGTRLTVV.

CDR3: CASSLGWTSGSGINEQFF. As DNA, the CDR3 is TGTGCCAGCAGCTTGGGATGGACTAGCGGGAGTGGGATCAATGAGCAGTTCTTC. The V gene is TRBV5-4, the J gene TRBJ2-1; TRBD2 matches at 13 bases. The CDR3 has 18 amino acids. Germline CDR1 is SGHNT and CDR2 is YYREEE (reference sequence). The V and J ends lost 0 bases and 6 bases, in that order; junction bases with no gene match: 9.

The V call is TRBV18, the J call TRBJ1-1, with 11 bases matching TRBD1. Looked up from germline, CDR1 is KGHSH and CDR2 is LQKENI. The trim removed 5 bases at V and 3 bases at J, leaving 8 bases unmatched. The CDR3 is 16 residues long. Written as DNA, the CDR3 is TGTGCCAGCTCAATACCCGGGACAGGGGGTGACACTGAAGCTTTCTTT. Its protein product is CASSIPGTGGDTEAFF.

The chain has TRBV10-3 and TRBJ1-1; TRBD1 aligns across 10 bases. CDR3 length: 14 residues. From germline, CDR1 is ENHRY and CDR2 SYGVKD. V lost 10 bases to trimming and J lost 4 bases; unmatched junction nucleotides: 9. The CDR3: CATGTGDMGTEAFF. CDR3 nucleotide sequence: TGTGCCACCGGGACAGGGGACATGGGCACTGAAGCTTTCTTT.

CDR3 protein: CASSVAGGGGNEQYF. CDR3 in DNA: TGTGCCAGCAGCGTAGCCGGGGGGGGTGGGAACGAGCAGTACTTC. The chain employs TRBV9 and TRBJ2-7; 8 nucleotides align to TRBD2. The germline V gene encodes CDR1 SGDLS and CDR2 YYNGEE. The CDR3 is 15 residues long. Germline trimming cut 0 bases from V and 5 bases from J; bases unmatched to any gene: 7.

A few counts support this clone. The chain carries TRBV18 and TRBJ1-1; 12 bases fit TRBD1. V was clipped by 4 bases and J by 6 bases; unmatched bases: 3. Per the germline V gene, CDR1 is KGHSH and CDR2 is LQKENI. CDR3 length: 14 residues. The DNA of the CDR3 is TGTGCCAGCTCACTTGGGACAGGGGGCTCTGAAGCTTTCTTT. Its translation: CASSLGTGGSEAFF.

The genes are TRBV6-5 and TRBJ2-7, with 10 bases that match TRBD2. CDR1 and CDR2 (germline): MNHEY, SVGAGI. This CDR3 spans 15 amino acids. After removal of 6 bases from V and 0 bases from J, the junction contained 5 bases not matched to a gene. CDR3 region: CASSKLAGSSYEQYV. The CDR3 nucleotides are TGTGCCAGCAGCAAACTAGCGGGGAGCTCCTACGAGCAGTACGTC.

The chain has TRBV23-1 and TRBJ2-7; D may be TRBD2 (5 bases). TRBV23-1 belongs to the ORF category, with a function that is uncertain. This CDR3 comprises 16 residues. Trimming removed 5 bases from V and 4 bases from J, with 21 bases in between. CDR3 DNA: TGCGCCAGCAGTTACCCACCGGGGTTGAATGCGTACGAGCAGTACTTC. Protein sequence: CASSYPPGLNAYEQYF.